The subject of this entry is one T cell receptor beta chain. These data originate in a study of blood T cell repertoires in COVID-19. The germline V gene has CDR1 SGHAT and CDR2 FQNNGV. The CDR3 contains 15 residues. With V trimmed by 5 bases and J by 3 bases, 9 bases remained unmatched. Sequenced by immunoSEQ multiplex PCR; TCRdb stores in-frame clones only, minus some. Of roughly 70,000 clones listed, roughly three quarters were seen once; the top ten hold approximately 21%. The chain is built from TRBV11-2 and TRBJ1-2; 7 bases fit TRBD1. The origin of this receptor is a man in his 70s with acute or convalescent COVID-19. The sample was peripheral blood. The CDR3 sequence: CASSPGWQGDYGYTF. The CDR3 region has the DNA TGTGCCAGCAGCCCCGGGTGGCAGGGGGACTATGGCTACACCTTC.